Detailed here is one T cell receptor beta chain. CD4+ and CD8+ T cells were sorted from PBMCs. After isolation, RNA underwent reverse transcription to generate cDNA as the sequencing template. Only in-frame clones appear in the TCRdb table, and some are missing; sequencing was by immunoSEQ multiplex PCR. The sample lists about 180,000 clones, about 60% occurring once. The data were obtained in a study of CD8+ T cells in alopecia areata. Looking at the study overall: Each day, treated patients took oral tofacitinib twice, at 5 to 10 mg per dose.

The ends were cut back, 2 bases at V and 7 bases at J, with 17 bases in the middle. This CDR3 is 15 amino acids long. Per the germline V gene, CDR1 is MNHNS and CDR2 is SASEGT. The sample was CD4+ T cells sorted from blood, taken at week 0. The gene calls are TRBV6-1 and TRBJ2-5; D is unresolved. The sequence derives from a human donor with alopecia areata. CDR3 DNA sequence: TGTGCCAGCAGTGAAAGAACTCCCCCCGACGGGACCCAGTACTTC. Translated, it gives CASSERTPPDGTQYF.